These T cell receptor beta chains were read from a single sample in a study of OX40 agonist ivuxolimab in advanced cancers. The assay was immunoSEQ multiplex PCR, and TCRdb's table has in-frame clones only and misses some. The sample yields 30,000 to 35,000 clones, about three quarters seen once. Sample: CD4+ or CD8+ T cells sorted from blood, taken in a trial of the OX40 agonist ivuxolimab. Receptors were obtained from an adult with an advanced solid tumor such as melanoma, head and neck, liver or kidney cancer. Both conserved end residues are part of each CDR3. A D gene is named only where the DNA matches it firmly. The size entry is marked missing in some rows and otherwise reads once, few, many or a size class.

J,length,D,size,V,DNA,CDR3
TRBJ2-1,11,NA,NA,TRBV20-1,TGCAGTGCTAGAGATCCGGCGCAGCAGTTCTTC,CSARDPAQQFF
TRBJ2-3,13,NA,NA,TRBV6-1,TGTGCCACCACAGGGTGGGGGACAGATACGCAGTATTTT,CATTGWGTDTQYF
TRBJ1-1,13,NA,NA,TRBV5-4,TGTGCCAGCAGCTTGGGGCAGGACACTGAAGCTTTCTTT,CASSLGQDTEAFF
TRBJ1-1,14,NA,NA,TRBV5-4,TGTGCCAGCAGCTTGGGCGGGTATTTGACTGAAGCTTTCTTT,CASSLGGYLTEAFF
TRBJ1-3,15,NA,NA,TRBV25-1,TGTGCCAGCAGTGTAGGCACCCACTCTGGAAACACCATATATTTT,CASSVGTHSGNTIYF
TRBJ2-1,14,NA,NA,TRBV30,TGTGCCTGGAGGGGGGTGGGGGGCTACAATGAGCAGTTCTTC,CAWRGVGGYNEQFF
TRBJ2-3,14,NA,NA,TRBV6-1,TGTGCCAGCGCGGAAAGACCCTATTCAGATACGCAGTATTTT,CASAERPYSDTQYF
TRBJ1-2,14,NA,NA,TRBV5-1,TGCGCCAGCAGCTTGGGTAACATCTTCTATGGCTACACCTTC,CASSLGNIFYGYTF
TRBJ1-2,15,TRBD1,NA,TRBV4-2,TGTGCCAGCAGCCAAAATACAGGGGGCGCGAAGGGCTACACCTTC,CASSQNTGGAKGYTF
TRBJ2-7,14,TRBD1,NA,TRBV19,TGTGCCAGTAGTAACCAGGGGGCCGGGTACGAGCAGTACTTC,CASSNQGAGYEQYF
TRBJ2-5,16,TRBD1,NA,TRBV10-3,TGTGCCATCAAGGCCGGGACAGGGTTGGAACAAGAGACCCAGTACTTC,CAIKAGTGLEQETQYF
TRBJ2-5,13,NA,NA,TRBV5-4,TGTGCCAGCAGCACGCCTCTAGGGAAGACCCAGTACTTC,CASSTPLGKTQYF
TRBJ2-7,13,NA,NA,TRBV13,TGTGCCAGCAGCCCTGAACACACCTACGAGCAGTACTTC,CASSPEHTYEQYF
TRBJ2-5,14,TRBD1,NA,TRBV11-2,TGTGCCAGCAGCAATCCGGACAGGGAAGAGACCCAGTACTTC,CASSNPDREETQYF
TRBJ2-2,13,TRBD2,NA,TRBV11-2,TGTGCCAGCTACTGGGGGGGAGGTGGGGAGCTGTTTTTT,CASYWGGGGELFF
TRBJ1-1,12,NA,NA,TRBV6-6,TGTGCCAGCAGTTACCAGAACACTGAAGCTTTCTTT,CASSYQNTEAFF
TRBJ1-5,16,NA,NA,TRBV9,TGTGCCAGCAGCGCTGGGTATGGGTTTAGCAATCAGCCCCAGCATTTT,CASSAGYGFSNQPQHF
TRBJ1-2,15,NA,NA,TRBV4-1,TGCGCCAGCAGCCAGGAAACGGGGCCCTGGTATGGCTACACCTTC,CASSQETGPWYGYTF
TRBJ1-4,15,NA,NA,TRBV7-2,TGTGCCAGCAGCTGGGTGACAGGTCCTAATGAAAAACTGTTTTTT,CASSWVTGPNEKLFF
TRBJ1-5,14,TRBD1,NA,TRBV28,TGTGCCAGCAGTTTAGAACAGGGGTATCAGCCCCAGCATTTT,CASSLEQGYQPQHF
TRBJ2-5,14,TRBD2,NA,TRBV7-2,TGTGCCAGCAGCTTGACGAGCGGGGTCGAGACCCAGTACTTC,CASSLTSGVETQYF
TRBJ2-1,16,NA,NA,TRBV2,TGTGCCAGCAGTGAACGGAGGGGGGGACTTTACAATGAGCAGTTCTTC,CASSERRGGLYNEQFF
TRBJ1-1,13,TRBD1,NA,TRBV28,TGTGCCAGCAGTATCACAGGGGAAGGGCGAGCTTTCTTT,CASSITGEGRAFF
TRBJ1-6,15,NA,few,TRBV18,TGTGCCAGCTCACCACTGGGGTTAAATGACTCACCCCTCCACTTT,CASSPLGLNDSPLHF
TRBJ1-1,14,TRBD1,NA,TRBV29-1,TGCAGCGTTTCAGGGGGCGTGGGGAACACTGAAGCTTTCTTT,CSVSGGVGNTEAFF
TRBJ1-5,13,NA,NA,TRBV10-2,TGCGCCAGCAGACAGGGTAGCAATCAGCCCCAGCATTTT,CASRQGSNQPQHF
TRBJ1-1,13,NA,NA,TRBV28,TGTGCCAGCAGAGAGGACCCAAACACTGAAGCTTTCTTT,CASREDPNTEAFF